Described below is a single TCR beta chain sequence and its context. The V gene lost 6 bases and the J gene lost 7 bases, with 16 bases spanning the gap. The CDR3 totals 15 residues. Per the germline V gene, CDR1 is MNHEY and CDR2 is SVGAGI. Libraries were prepared by immunoSEQ multiplex PCR; TCRdb keeps only in-frame clonotypes and omits some of them. The repertoire holds almost 200,000 clones, with 81% as singletons. This sample stems from a study of cytomegalovirus exposure and HLA in healthy donors. Sequenced sample: PBMCs. The sequence was obtained from a woman under 40 in good health and CMV-seronegative. V and J are TRBV6-5 and TRBJ1-6; D gene uncertain. The DNA for the CDR3 is TGTGCCAGCAGCTCCAGGTGGGCAAAGAATTCACCCCTCCACTTT. This translates into CASSSRWAKNSPLHF.